This T cell receptor (beta chain) was identified during a study of control samples from healthy donors and cancer patients. This clone appeared once. The table came from immunoSEQ multiplex PCR; TCRdb's copy has only in-frame clones and leaves some out. The sample yields 45,000 to 55,000 clones, nearly 95% seen once. V dropped 6 bases and J dropped 0; count of bases not matched to a gene: 3. Germline values: CDR1 MNHEY, CDR2 SVGAGI. The CDR3 contains 14 residues. The chain has TRBV6-5 and TRBJ1-2, with TRBD1 identical over 8 bases. The sequence came from a woman aged 45-59 years with head and neck cancer. Sequencing used PBMCs. The CDR3 is CASRQGDPNYGYTF. CDR3 coding DNA: TGTGCCAGCAGACAGGGGGATCCTAACTATGGCTACACCTTC.